The 29 T cell receptor beta chains presented below share a single source sample, sequenced in a study of Ad26.COV2.S vaccination and SARS-CoV-2 variants. TCRdb keeps only in-frame clones here, not all; method: immunoSEQ multiplex PCR. The sample yields about 280,000 clones, about 90% seen once. Treatment: some 20 received Ad26.COV2.S at low or high dose, single or two shots; about 5 received placebo; per-sample allocation not given. Sampling happened 63 days after the first vaccine or placebo injection. The sample consisted of peripheral blood, taken in a trial of Ad26.COV2.S vaccine versus placebo. The receptors come from a person aged 18-60 years who received the Ad26.COV2.S COVID-19 vaccine or a placebo.

This chain connects TRBV4-1 to TRBJ2-1; 15 nucleotides match TRBD2. This CDR3 region has 20 residues. Germline assignment: CDR1 MGHRA and CDR2 YSYEKL. J gave up 0 bases and V 4 bases, and 10 bases lay outside the gene matches. This CDR3 is CASSPRQGLAGGRSYNEQFF. The CDR3 DNA is TGCGCCAGCAGCCCCCGACAGGGACTAGCGGGGGGTCGCTCCTACAATGAGCAGTTCTTC.

This sequence joins TRBV3-1 (or the pseudogene TRBV3-2) and TRBJ1-2; D remains ambiguous. The germline V and J ends were trimmed by 1 base and 12 bases, with 9 bases remaining between them. CDR1 LGHDT and CDR2 YNNKEL come from the germline V gene (reference sequence). The CDR3 is 11 amino acids. The CDR3 coding sequence is TGTGCCAGCAGCCAAGGACAAGGCAACACCTTC. Amino acid sequence: CASSQGQGNTF.

V is TRBV7-9 and J is TRBJ2-3, with 7 nucleotides matching TRBD1. In germline, CDR1 is SEHNR, CDR2 FQNEAQ (reference sequence). V lost 2 bases to trimming and J lost 0 bases; unmatched junction nucleotides: 11. There are 18 residues in the CDR3. The CDR3 coding sequence is TGTGCCAGCAGCTTACGTGGACAGGCGTTATCTAGCACAGATACGCAGTATTTT. Protein: CASSLRGQALSSTDTQYF.

The rearrangement uses TRBV7-3 and TRBJ2-2; TRBD1 agrees at 9 bases. Germline CDR1 SGHTA, CDR2 FQGTGA. The CDR3 totals 16 residues. After removal of 0 bases from V and 6 bases from J, the junction contained 5 bases not matched to a gene. This chain's CDR3 is CASSLTQTGGPGELFF. The CDR3, as DNA: TGTGCCAGCAGCTTAACGCAGACAGGGGGTCCCGGGGAGCTGTTTTTT.

The rearrangement links TRBV19 to TRBJ2-1, with TRBD2 matching over 7 bases. V lost 7 bases to trimming and J lost 4 bases; unmatched junction nucleotides: 7. Germline assignment: CDR1 LNHDA and CDR2 SQIVND (reference sequence). This CDR3 region has 14 residues. For the CDR3, the DNA is TGTGCCAGTAAGGAGGCTAGCGGATACAATGAGCAGTTCTTC. Amino acid sequence: CASKEASGYNEQFF. Combining the CDR3 with reference TRBV19 and TRBJ2-1 gives the whole variable domain DGGITQSPKYLFRKEGQNVTLSCEQNLNHDAMYWYRQDPGQGLRLIYYSQIVNDFQKGDIAEGYSVSREKKESFPLTVTSAQKNPTAFYLCASKEASGYNEQFFGPGTRLTVL.

The chain is built from TRBV2 and TRBJ1-6; 9 bases are a match to TRBD1. This CDR3 spans 15 amino acids. Germline values: CDR1 SNHLY, CDR2 FYNNEI. The V and J ends lost 6 bases and 7 bases, in that order; junction bases with no gene match: 7. This CDR3 reads CASRLGTGTNSPLHF. The CDR3, as DNA: TGTGCCAGCAGACTCGGGACAGGGACGAATTCACCCCTCCACTTT.

This chain uses TRBV7-8 with TRBJ2-1, with 9 positions matching TRBD2. V was clipped by 3 bases and J by 5 bases; unmatched bases: 8. The CDR3 has 16 residues. Germline CDR1 is SGHVS and CDR2 is FQNEAQ. DNA of the CDR3: TGTGCCAGCAGCTTGTACGAGCGGGAGGACCACAATGAGCAGTTCTTC. It yields the protein CASSLYEREDHNEQFF.

V usage is TRBV3-1 (or the pseudogene TRBV3-2) and J usage is TRBJ2-7; D is undetermined. The CDR3 covers 12 residues. Germline lookup yields CDR1 LGHDT and CDR2 YNNKEL (reference sequence). V gave up 4 bases and J gave up 6 bases, with 10 bases separating them. In DNA form, the CDR3 reads TGTGCCAGCAGCCCCCGGAGAGGCGAGCAGTACTTC. Translation: CASSPRRGEQYF.

V and J are TRBV12-5 and TRBJ1-1; D is unresolved. From germline, CDR1 is LGHNT and CDR2 FRNRAP. V shed 1 base and J shed 5 bases, with 8 bases lying between them. The CDR3 extends over 13 amino acids. CDR3 sequence reads: CASGLESGTEAFF. For the CDR3, the DNA is TGTGCTAGTGGTTTGGAGTCGGGGACTGAAGCTTTCTTT.

This sequence joins TRBV29-1 and TRBJ2-1; 14 bases fit TRBD2. CDR1 and CDR2 (germline): SQVTM, ANQGSEA. The ends lost 4 bases at V and 15 bases at J; junction bases unmatched: 11. The CDR3 extends over 14 amino acids. CDR3 nucleotides: TGCAGCGTTGCCCTGAGACTAGCGGGAGGGTCGCGGTTCTTC. It translates to CSVALRLAGGSRFF.

V and J are TRBV6-5 and TRBJ2-7; D remains ambiguous. The V and J ends lost 7 bases and 2 bases respectively, with 12 bases between them. This CDR3 has 13 residues. Germline CDR1 MNHEY, CDR2 SVGAGI. CDR3 amino acids: CASTTTRPYEQYF. Here the CDR3 DNA reads TGTGCCAGCACCACCACGAGACCCTACGAGCAGTACTTC.

The chain has TRBV3-1 (or the pseudogene TRBV3-2) and TRBJ1-1; D ambiguous. Germline assignment: CDR1 LGHDT and CDR2 YNNKEL (reference sequence). The CDR3 runs 14 residues. The V gene lost 1 base and the J gene lost 10 bases, with 16 bases spanning the gap. The CDR3 DNA is TGTGCCAGCAGCCAAGGGTGGGGAACAGTTGGAGCTTTCTTT. This sequence encodes CASSQGWGTVGAFF.

The chain is built from TRBV6-5 and TRBJ1-4; possible D gene TRBD1, 6 bases. CDR1 and CDR2 from the germline V gene are MNHEY and SVGAGI. This CDR3 contains 15 residues. Trimming shortened V by 5 bases and J by 8 bases, and 18 bases separated the two germline ends. For the CDR3, the DNA is TGTGCCAGCAGTCCACAGACAGGATTCAGGGAAAAACTGTTTTTT. This translates into CASSPQTGFREKLFF.

The chain carries TRBV15 and TRBJ1-4, with D possibly being TRBD1 (6 bases). V shed 2 bases and J shed 7 bases, with 17 bases lying between them. This CDR3 region has 16 residues. Germline CDR1 and CDR2: LNHNV and YYDKDF (reference sequence). The CDR3 spells CATSRPNRESGEKLFF. Written as DNA, the CDR3 is TGTGCCACCAGCAGACCCAACAGGGAAAGCGGTGAAAAACTGTTTTTT. Full variable domain (outside the CDR3, taken from reference TRBV15 and TRBJ1-4): DAMVIQNPRYQVTQFGKPVTLSCSQTLNHNVMYWYQQKSSQAPKLLFHYYDKDFNNEADTPDNFQSRRPNTSFCFLDIRSPGLGDTAMYLCATSRPNRESGEKLFFGSGTQLSVL.

In the case of this clone: With a much larger clone just one base away, this may be a read error. Other DNA sequences within the sample encode an identical CDR3. J is TRBJ1-5 and V is TRBV10-3; D not resolved. The CDR3 runs 12 residues. The V end lost 3 bases, the J end lost 1 base, and 1 base lay between the germline ends. Germline lookup yields CDR1 ENHRY and CDR2 SYGVKD. CDR3 sequence reads: CAISDSNQPQHF. CDR3 sequence (DNA): TGTGCCATCAGTGACAGCAATCAGCCCCAGCATTTT.

This clone has only a few counts. This sequence joins TRBV19 and TRBJ2-7; 10 nucleotides agree with TRBD1. The junction had 5 bases not matched to a gene; V was cut back by 3 bases and J by 3 bases. CDR1 is LNHDA and CDR2 is SQIVND in the germline V gene (reference sequence). The CDR3 contains 15 residues. In nucleotides, the CDR3 is TGTGCCAGTAGTATGCACCGGACAGGGGGCTACGAGCAGTACTTC. It codes for CASSMHRTGGYEQYF.

The V and J genes are TRBV5-1 and TRBJ2-7; D unresolved. Germline lookup yields CDR1 SGHRS and CDR2 YFSETQ. The length of the CDR3 is 13 residues. Trimming removed 0 bases from V and 5 bases from J, with 9 bases in between. The CDR3 sequence: CASSLEGPHEQYF. The DNA of the CDR3 is TGCGCCAGCAGCTTGGAGGGCCCCCACGAGCAGTACTTC.

The V call is TRBV5-1, the J call TRBJ2-1; 8 bases map to TRBD1. From germline, CDR1 is SGHRS and CDR2 YFSETQ. Trimming removed 7 bases from V and 0 bases from J; junction bases left unmatched: 3. The CDR3 extends over 14 amino acids. DNA of the CDR3: TGCGCCAGCGAACAGGGGGACTCCTACAATGAGCAGTTCTTC. Translation gives CASEQGDSYNEQFF. Looking up the rest from reference TRBV5-1 and TRBJ2-1 gives the full variable domain: KAGVTQTPRYLIKTRGQQVTLSCSPISGHRSVSWYQQTPGQGLQFLFEYFSETQRNKGNFPGRFSGRQFSNSRSEMNVSTLELGDSALYLCASEQGDSYNEQFFGPGTRLTVL.

The chain has TRBV7-9 and TRBJ2-7, with D possibly being TRBD1 (5 bases). V was trimmed by 11 bases and J by 4 bases, leaving 27 bases between them. The CDR3 totals 16 residues. The V gene's germline CDR1 is SEHNR and CDR2 FQNEAQ (reference sequence). In DNA, the CDR3 is TGTGCCGTACAAAATCCAAAGGGGCAGGAGAGATACGAGCAGTACTTC. Translation: CAVQNPKGQERYEQYF.

V usage is TRBV5-1 and J usage is TRBJ1-1, with a possible D match to TRBD1 (5 bases). Germline assignment: CDR1 SGHRS and CDR2 YFSETQ. The CDR3 extends over 14 amino acids. The V end lost 4 bases, the J end lost 4 bases, and 14 bases lay between the germline ends. This chain's CDR3 is CASSVGWGSTEAFF. The CDR3 bases are TGCGCCAGCAGCGTAGGGTGGGGGAGCACTGAAGCTTTCTTT.

Notes on this clone: Additional DNA sequences in this sample encode the identical CDR3. The gene calls are TRBV4-2 and TRBJ2-5; D uncertain. Trimming shortened V by 1 base and J by 2 bases, and 8 bases separated the two germline ends. Germline CDR1 reads LGHNA; CDR2 reads YNFKEQ. The CDR3 is 14 amino acids. The CDR3 region is CASSQGFGQETQYF. CDR3 nucleotide sequence: TGTGCCAGCAGCCAAGGTTTCGGGCAAGAGACCCAGTACTTC.

The chain couples TRBV19 to TRBJ1-3; D is uncertain. V was pared by 5 bases and J by 1 base, with 6 bases between. Germline V gene sequence: CDR1 LNHDA, CDR2 SQIVND (reference sequence). The length of the CDR3 is 13 residues. The CDR3 reads CASSPDSGNTIYF. The DNA for the CDR3 is TGTGCCAGTAGTCCAGATTCTGGAAACACCATATATTTT. The whole variable domain, remainder taken from reference TRBV19 and TRBJ1-3, is DGGITQSPKYLFRKEGQNVTLSCEQNLNHDAMYWYRQDPGQGLRLIYYSQIVNDFQKGDIAEGYSVSREKKESFPLTVTSAQKNPTAFYLCASSPDSGNTIYFGEGSWLTVV.

The chain uses TRBV7-2 and TRBJ2-1, with TRBD2 identical over 9 bases. From germline, CDR1 is SGHTA and CDR2 FQGNSA. CDR3 length equals 16 residues. Trimming took 4 bases from V and 6 from J; bases not matched to a gene: 10. The CDR3 DNA reads as TGTGCCAGCAGCTCTCGAGTAGCGGGAGTAGGCAATGAGCAGTTCTTC. It is translated as CASSSRVAGVGNEQFF. The variable domain in full, completed from reference TRBV7-2 and TRBJ2-1, reads GAGVSQSPSNKVTEKGKDVELRCDPISGHTALYWYRQSLGQGLEFLIYFQGNSAPDKSGLPSDRFSAERTGGSVSTLTIQRTQQEDSAVYLCASSSRVAGVGNEQFFGPGTRLTVL.

The chain has TRBV7-9 and TRBJ1-2; D is perhaps TRBD1 (6 bases). Germline lookup yields CDR1 SEHNR and CDR2 FQNEAQ (reference sequence). CDR3 length equals 15 residues. The V gene lost 5 bases and the J gene lost 0 bases, with 13 bases spanning the gap. Here the CDR3 reads CASSTTRGANYGYTF. Here the CDR3 DNA reads TGTGCCAGCAGCACAACCAGGGGAGCTAACTATGGCTACACCTTC.

V and J are TRBV19 and TRBJ1-4; possible D gene TRBD1, 6 bases. Per germline, CDR1 LNHDA and CDR2 SQIVND (reference sequence). The CDR3 contains 14 residues. Trimming pared 4 bases from V and 5 bases from J, leaving 11 bases between. CDR3 nucleotide sequence: TGTGCCAGTAGTAACAGGGCTGGGAATGAAAAACTGTTTTTT. Translation gives CASSNRAGNEKLFF.

The chain couples TRBV2 to TRBJ2-3; 8 bases fit TRBD2. The trim removed 6 bases at V and 2 bases at J, leaving 4 bases unmatched. This CDR3 contains 14 residues. Per the germline V gene, CDR1 is SNHLY and CDR2 is FYNNEI. The CDR3 nucleotides are TGTGCCAGCAGACTAGCGGACGACACAGATACGCAGTATTTT. Residues: CASRLADDTDTQYF.

The DNA of the CDR3 is TGTGCCAGTAGTGTCCAATGGACAGGGGGTCTGGAAAAACTGTTTTTT. Translating gives CASSVQWTGGLEKLFF. The J gene is TRBJ1-4, the V gene TRBV19; 10 nucleotides agree with TRBD1. The CDR3 is made up of 16 amino acids. After removal of 5 bases from V and 8 bases from J, the junction contained 11 bases not matched to a gene. Germline V gene sequence: CDR1 LNHDA, CDR2 SQIVND (reference sequence).

V is TRBV27 and J is TRBJ2-1; D perhaps matches TRBD1 (5 bases). V lost 0 bases and J lost 6, with 15 bases in between. The CDR3 is 16 residues long. In germline, CDR1 is MNHEY, CDR2 SMNVEV (reference sequence). This CDR3 is CASSLSTELPTNEQFF. In DNA, the CDR3 is TGTGCCAGCAGTTTATCGACAGAATTGCCTACCAATGAGCAGTTCTTC.

The V gene is TRBV2, the J gene TRBJ2-1; 13 positions match TRBD2. Germline assignment: CDR1 SNHLY and CDR2 FYNNEI. This CDR3 is 14 amino acids long. J was trimmed by 10 bases and V by 2 bases; bases with no gene match: 2. CDR3 region: CASSETGLAGEQFF. CDR3 nucleotides: TGTGCCAGCAGTGAAACGGGACTAGCGGGAGAGCAGTTCTTC.